The TCR beta chain described here comes from a study of T cell responses to AZD1222 COVID-19 vaccine. The overall study: Pooled samples include second doses given at about 4 or 12 weeks. Overall study results and limits: The donor group comprised mostly white British people and more females; the analysis possibly underestimated clonal diversity. Reports say nearly half of spike-specific TCRs go after unmutated variant regions. CD4 TCRs linked to vaccination spanned spike, dominating at 160-218 and 743-854.

CDR1 and CDR2 from the germline V gene are MNHEY and SVGEGT. CDR3 length: 13 amino acids. Deletions cut 5 bases from V and 7 bases from J, with 13 bases between. Using immunoSEQ multiplex PCR, the repertoire was profiled, and TCRdb retains in-frame clones only, with some absent. The sample lists about 120,000 clones, roughly 86% occurring once. As to this clone: Its specificity is unknown.

This TCR derives from an adult in good health. The chain links TRBV6-2 or TRBV6-3 to TRBJ2-3, with D perhaps being TRBD1 or TRBD2 (6 bases each). The specimen comprised peripheral blood, sampled on day 0 of AZD1222 vaccination. CDR3 residues: CASSRQGRNTQYF. As DNA, the CDR3 is TGTGCCAGCAGTCGGCAGGGGAGGAATACGCAGTATTTT.